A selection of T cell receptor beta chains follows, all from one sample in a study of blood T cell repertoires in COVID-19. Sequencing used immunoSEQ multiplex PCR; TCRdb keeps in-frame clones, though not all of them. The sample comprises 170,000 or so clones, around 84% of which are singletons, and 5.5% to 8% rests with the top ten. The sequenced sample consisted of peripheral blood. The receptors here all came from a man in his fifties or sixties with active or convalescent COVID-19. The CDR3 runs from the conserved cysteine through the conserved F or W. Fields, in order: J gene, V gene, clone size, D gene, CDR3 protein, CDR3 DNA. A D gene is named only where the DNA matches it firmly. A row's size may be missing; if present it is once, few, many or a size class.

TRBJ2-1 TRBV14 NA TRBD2 CASSQTGGGWGEQFF TGTGCCAGCAGCCAAACGGGGGGAGGATGGGGTGAGCAGTTCTTC
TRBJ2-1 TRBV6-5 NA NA CASSRDWQNEQFF TGTGCCAGCAGTCGGGACTGGCAGAATGAGCAGTTCTTC
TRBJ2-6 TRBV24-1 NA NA CATSDFREANVLTF TGTGCCACCAGTGATTTCCGGGAGGCCAACGTCCTGACTTTC
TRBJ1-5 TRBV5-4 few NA CASSLGVSDQPQHF TGTGCCAGCAGCTTAGGAGTGTCGGATCAGCCCCAGCATTTT
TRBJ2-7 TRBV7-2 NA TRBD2 CASSITGTSGSIRYEQYF TGTGCCAGCAGCATAACCGGGACTAGCGGGAGTATACGTTACGAGCAGTACTTC
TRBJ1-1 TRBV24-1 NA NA CATRLRGDTEAFF TGTGCCACCAGATTAAGGGGTGACACTGAAGCTTTCTTT
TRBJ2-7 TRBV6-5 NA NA CASSYPPIYEQYF TGTGCCAGCAGTTACCCCCCAATCTACGAGCAGTACTTC
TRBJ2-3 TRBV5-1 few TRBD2 CASTTGTSVTDTQYF TGCGCCAGTACTACCGGGACTAGCGTCACAGATACGCAGTATTTT
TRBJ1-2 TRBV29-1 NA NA CSVEVGLNYGYTF TGCAGCGTTGAAGTTGGGCTTAACTATGGCTACACCTTC
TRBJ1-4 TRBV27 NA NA CASSLLGGNNEKLFF TGTGCCAGCAGTTTATTGGGGGGAAATAATGAAAAACTGTTTTTT
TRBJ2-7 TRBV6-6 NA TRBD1 CASSYSGQGYEQYF TGTGCCAGCAGTTACTCGGGACAGGGCTACGAGCAGTACTTC
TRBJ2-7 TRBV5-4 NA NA CASSPRDTILGGQYF TGTGCCAGCAGCCCCCGGGACACCATTTTAGGAGGGCAGTACTTC
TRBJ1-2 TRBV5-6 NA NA CASSLATEGGYTF TGTGCCAGCAGCTTGGCGACGGAGGGAGGCTACACCTTC
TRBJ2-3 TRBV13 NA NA CASSRRPDTQYF TGTGCCAGCAGCAGGAGGCCGGATACGCAGTATTTT
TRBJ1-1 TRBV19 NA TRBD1 CASSIDRVYTEAFF TGTGCCAGTAGTATTGACAGGGTGTACACTGAAGCTTTCTTT
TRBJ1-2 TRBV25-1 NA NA CASSDSDKLVEGYTF TGTGCCAGCAGTGACTCGGACAAGTTAGTAGAAGGCTACACCTTC
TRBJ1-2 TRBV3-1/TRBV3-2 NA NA CASSQEGQRYYGYTF TGTGCCAGCAGCCAAGAAGGACAGCGGTACTATGGCTACACCTTC
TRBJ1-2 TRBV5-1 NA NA CASSPGGGPRYGYTF TGCGCCAGCAGCCCCGGAGGAGGACCCCGCTATGGCTACACCTTC
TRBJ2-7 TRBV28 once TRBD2 CASSLVASGSWDEQYF TGTGCCAGCAGTTTAGTGGCTAGCGGGAGTTGGGACGAGCAGTACTTC
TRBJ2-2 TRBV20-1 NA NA CSASLPGSITGELFF TGCAGTGCTAGTCTCCCGGGGTCGATCACCGGGGAGCTGTTTTTT
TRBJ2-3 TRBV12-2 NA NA CASRLGTSISTDTQYF TGTGCAAGTCGCTTAGGGACTAGCATAAGCACAGATACGCAGTATTTT
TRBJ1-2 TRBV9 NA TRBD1 CASSSGGRDYGYTF TGTGCCAGCAGCTCAGGGGGCCGGGACTATGGCTACACCTTC
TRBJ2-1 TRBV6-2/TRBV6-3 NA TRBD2 CASSSTQTSGGAYEQFF TGTGCCAGCAGTTCCACTCAAACTAGCGGGGGGGCCTATGAGCAGTTCTTC
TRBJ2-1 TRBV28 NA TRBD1 CASSLTGTGDMNEQFF TGTGCCAGCAGTTTAACTGGGACAGGGGATATGAATGAGCAGTTCTTC
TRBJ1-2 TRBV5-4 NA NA CASSPLGQSWTGYTF TGTGCCAGCAGCCCGCTCGGACAGAGCTGGACGGGCTACACCTTC
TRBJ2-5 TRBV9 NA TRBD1 CASSPTDRGRMETQYF TGTGCCAGCAGCCCAACGGACAGGGGGCGCATGGAGACCCAGTACTTC
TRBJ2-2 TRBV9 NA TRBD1 CASSLNDRGDTGELFF TGTGCCAGCAGCCTTAACGACAGGGGAGACACCGGGGAGCTGTTTTTT
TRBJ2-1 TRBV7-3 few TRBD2 CASSLLAGADEQFF TGTGCCAGCAGCTTACTAGCGGGAGCGGACGAGCAGTTCTTC
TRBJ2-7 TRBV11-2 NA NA CASSLQGEQYF TGTGCCAGCAGCTTACAGGGCGAGCAGTACTTC
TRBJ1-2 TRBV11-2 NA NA CASSITGNYGYTF TGTGCCAGCAGCATCACAGGGAACTATGGCTACACCTTC
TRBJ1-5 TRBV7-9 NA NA CASSLEQVNQPQHF TGTGCCAGCAGCTTAGAACAGGTCAATCAGCCCCAGCATTTT
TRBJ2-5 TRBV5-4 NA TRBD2 CASSGTSDGTQYF TGTGCCAGCAGCGGGACTAGCGATGGGACCCAGTACTTC
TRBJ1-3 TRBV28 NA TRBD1 CASSPGTAGNTIYF TGTGCCAGCAGCCCCGGGACAGCTGGAAACACCATATATTTT
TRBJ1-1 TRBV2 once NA CASTSKGGFREYTEAFF TGTGCCAGCACATCGAAGGGGGGGTTCAGGGAGTACACTGAAGCTTTCTTT
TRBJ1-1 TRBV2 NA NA CASKGGPGVNTEAFF TGTGCCAGCAAGGGTGGTCCAGGGGTGAACACTGAAGCTTTCTTT
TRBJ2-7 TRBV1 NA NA CTSSQDHRGTSYEQYF TGCACCAGCAGCCAAGATCACAGGGGGACTTCCTACGAGCAGTACTTC
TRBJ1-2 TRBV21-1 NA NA CASSREKWDIPLNHGYTF TGTGCCAGCAGCAGAGAGAAGTGGGACATACCTTTAAACCATGGCTACACCTTC
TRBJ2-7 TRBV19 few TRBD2 CASSIPSAGAYEQYF TGTGCCAGTAGTATACCTTCAGCGGGGGCCTACGAGCAGTACTTC
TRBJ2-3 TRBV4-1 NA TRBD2 CASSQGGTSSDTQYF TGCGCCAGCAGCCAAGGTGGGACTAGTTCGGATACGCAGTATTTT
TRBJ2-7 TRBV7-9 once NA CASSSAALIYEQYF TGTGCCAGCAGCTCCGCCGCGTTGATTTACGAGCAGTACTTC
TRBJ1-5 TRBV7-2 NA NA CASSVDSDQPQHF TGTGCCAGCAGCGTTGACAGTGATCAGCCCCAGCATTTT
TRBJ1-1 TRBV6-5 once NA CASSFRQPNTEAFF TGTGCCAGCAGTTTCCGACAGCCCAACACTGAAGCTTTCTTT
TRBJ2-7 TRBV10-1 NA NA CASRTVGIGYEQYF TGCGCCAGCAGGACAGTGGGCATCGGGTACGAGCAGTACTTC
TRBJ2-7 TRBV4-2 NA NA CASSPLDRSLGEQYF TGTGCCAGCAGCCCGCTAGACAGGAGCCTGGGCGAGCAGTACTTC
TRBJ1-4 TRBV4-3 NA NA CASSQEASSGEKLFF TGCGCCAGCAGCCAAGAAGCCTCGAGCGGGGAAAAACTGTTTTTT
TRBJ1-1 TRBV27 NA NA CASSLQGGAGVTEAFF TGTGCCAGCAGTTTACAGGGAGGGGCGGGAGTCACTGAAGCTTTCTTT
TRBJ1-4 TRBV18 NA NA CASSALDSNEKLFF TGTGCCAGCTCAGCTCTGGACAGTAATGAAAAACTGTTTTTT
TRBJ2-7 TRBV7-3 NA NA CASSLIPGEGYEQYF TGTGCCAGCAGCTTAATTCCGGGAGAGGGTTACGAGCAGTACTTC
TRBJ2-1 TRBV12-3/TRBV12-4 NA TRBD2 CASSPSGSGEQFF TGTGCCAGCAGCCCCAGCGGGAGCGGTGAGCAGTTCTTC
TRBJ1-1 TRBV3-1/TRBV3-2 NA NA CASSQDRGFVRNTEAFF TGTGCCAGCAGCCAAGACCGAGGATTCGTACGGAACACTGAAGCTTTCTTT
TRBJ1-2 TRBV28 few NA CASSFQGGYTF TGTGCCAGCAGTTTCCAGGGTGGCTACACCTTC
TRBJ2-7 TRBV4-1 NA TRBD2 CASSQDGGGLAGYEQYF TGCGCCAGCAGCCAAGATGGAGGTGGCCTAGCGGGATACGAGCAGTACTTC
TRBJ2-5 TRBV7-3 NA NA CASSLFGETQYF TGTGCCAGCAGCTTATTCGGGGAGACCCAGTACTTC
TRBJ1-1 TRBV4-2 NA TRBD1 CASSQGTGRTEAFF TGTGCCAGCAGCCAGGGGACAGGGAGAACTGAAGCTTTCTTT